What follows describes a single T cell receptor (beta chain). Its antigen is unidentified. This sample is drawn from a study of cytomegalovirus exposure and HLA in healthy donors. A multiplex PCR was run with 60 Vbeta primers and 13 Jbeta primers. TCRdb keeps only in-frame clones here, not all; method: immunoSEQ multiplex PCR. The table records about 41,000 clones, 81% of them present only once. Study outcomes and limitations: Later analysis identified several of the most significant clusters that appeared linked to common viral pathogens. Specificity of three CMV-associated chains for CMV antigens was verified in vitro.

Germline values: CDR1 MDHEN, CDR2 SYDVKM. Trimming cost V 5 bases and J 2 bases; bases outside gene matches: 12. The CDR3 covers 16 residues. The sequence was collected from a man in his fifties or sixties in good health and CMV-seronegative. Sequencing was done on a sample of PBMCs. The chain couples TRBV28 to TRBJ2-7; the match to TRBD1 covers 7 bases. The CDR3: CASSTTGTRHPYEQYF. For the CDR3, the DNA is TGTGCCAGCAGTACGACAGGGACCCGGCACCCCTACGAGCAGTACTTC.